The 6 T cell receptor beta chains given below trace back to one sample, sequenced in a study of shared clonotypes between healthy human individuals. This table comes from immunoSEQ multiplex PCR, and its TCRdb copy is limited to in-frame clones, with some not included. The table shows roughly 490,000 clones, with around 80% occurring only once. The sequenced sample consisted of PBMCs. Receptors originate from a woman in her thirties or forties in good health. Some clones in this sample may be carry-over from other donors' samples.

This sequence joins TRBV4-2 and TRBJ2-1; D possibly corresponds to TRBD2 (5 bases). The germline V gene encodes CDR1 LGHNA and CDR2 YNFKEQ. The CDR3 has 15 amino acids. Trimming shortened V by 8 bases and J by 6 bases, and 20 bases separated the two germline ends. The CDR3 sequence is CASGGWTPEGNEQFF. The CDR3 DNA sequence: TGTGCCAGCGGCGGGTGGACGCCTGAAGGCAATGAGCAGTTCTTC.

The rearrangement joins TRBV27 to TRBJ1-2, with no clear D. The CDR3 consists of 11 residues. Germline values: CDR1 MNHEY, CDR2 SMNVEV (reference sequence). The V and J ends lost 4 bases and 5 bases respectively, with 5 bases between them. The CDR3 DNA follows: TGTGCCAGCAGTTCCGGTTATGGCTACACCTTC. Protein: CASSSGYGYTF.

This chain links TRBV5-1 with TRBJ1-1; no firm D call. The CDR3 spans 13 residues. CDR1 is SGHRS, CDR2 YFSETQ, per germline. Trimming took off 4 bases at V and 3 bases at J, with 10 bases between the two ends. The CDR3 region is CASSRHTDTEAFF. CDR3 DNA sequence: TGCGCCAGCAGCCGGCACACAGACACTGAAGCTTTCTTT.

The chain is built from TRBV19 and TRBJ1-2; D may be TRBD1 (5 bases). V lost 3 bases, J lost 6 bases, and 8 bases lay in between. The CDR3 totals 12 residues. CDR1 LNHDA and CDR2 SQIVND come from the germline V gene (reference sequence). The CDR3 DNA follows: TGTGCCAGTAGTATCCAGGGACATGGCTACACCTTC. Translated: CASSIQGHGYTF.

In nucleotides, the CDR3 is TGTGCCAGCAGTAACGGACTAGTTCGCGAGCAGTACTTC. Translating gives CASSNGLVREQYF. The V call is TRBV2, the J call TRBJ2-7; 7 nucleotides match TRBD2. Germline V gene data show CDR1 as SNHLY and CDR2 as FYNNEI. The V segment lost 5 bases and the J segment 6 bases; nucleotides outside the gene matches: 7. This CDR3 spans 13 amino acids.

The chain couples TRBV19 to TRBJ2-3; D possibly corresponds to TRBD2 (5 bases). The ends were cut back, 8 bases at V and 0 bases at J, with 15 bases in the middle. Germline loops: CDR1 LNHDA, CDR2 SQIVND (reference sequence). The CDR3 is 15 residues long. The CDR3 region has the DNA TGTGCCAGTTCGATAGCGTATCCTAGCACAGATACGCAGTATTTT. Protein sequence: CASSIAYPSTDTQYF.